Shown below are 12 T cell receptor beta chains from a single sample sequenced in a study of coeliac disease. Generated by immunoSEQ multiplex PCR, the TCRdb table keeps only in-frame clones and is missing some. The data hold 760 or so clones, with approximately 50% observed a single time. Sequenced sample: intraepithelial lymphocytes from the gut. The receptor source for this set is a woman aged 45-65 years without celiac disease.

CDR3 sequence: CASRSGVEQETQYF. The CDR3 region has the DNA TGTGCCAGCAGATCCGGGGTTGAACAAGAGACCCAGTACTTC. The chain employs TRBV6-6 and TRBJ2-5; a weak D match, TRBD2 (5 bases). The V end lost 6 bases, the J end lost 2 bases, and 13 bases lay between the germline ends. This CDR3 comprises 14 residues. Germline-derived CDR1 and CDR2 are MNHNY and SVGAGI (reference sequence).

This clone was observed a single time. The chain links TRBV28 to TRBJ1-1; 7 bases map to TRBD1. This CDR3 has 15 residues. The germline V gene has CDR1 MDHEN and CDR2 SYDVKM. The J segment lost 1 base and the V segment lost 7 bases, leaving 9 bases of the junction unmatched. As DNA, the CDR3 is TGTGCCAGCATCTGGCTGACAGGGCGGAACACTGAAGCTTTCTTT. Amino acids: CASIWLTGRNTEAFF.

This chain uses TRBV18 with TRBJ1-2; TRBD1 might be the D (5 bases). The ends were cut back, 2 bases at V and 3 bases at J, with 13 bases in the middle. CDR1 is KGHSH, CDR2 LQKENI, per germline. The CDR3 runs to 15 residues. In nucleotides, the CDR3 is TGTGCCAGCTCACCAGAAGGGGAGGTGCACTATGGCTACACCTTC. This encodes CASSPEGEVHYGYTF. The entire variable domain, with the rest obtained from reference TRBV18 and TRBJ1-2, is as follows: NAGVMQNPRHLVRRRGQEARLRCSPMKGHSHVYWYRQLPEEGLKFMVYLQKENIIDESGMPKERFSAEFPKEGPSILRIQQVVRGDSAAYFCASSPEGEVHYGYTFGSGTRLTVV.

By proportion, this clone is medium-sized. The chain uses TRBV29-1 and TRBJ1-2, with TRBD1 matching over 11 bases. The CDR3 is 15 amino acids. Germline values: CDR1 SQVTM, CDR2 ANQGSEA. The ends lost 5 bases at V and 8 bases at J; junction bases unmatched: 13. The CDR3 nucleotides are TGCAGCGTTTTATTACCGGACAGGGGGCGAGAAGGCTACACCTTC. Translated: CSVLLPDRGREGYTF.

The genes are TRBV10-2 and TRBJ1-2; possibly TRBD1 for D (6 bases). Germline V gene lookup returns CDR1 WSHSY and CDR2 SAAADI. The V and J ends lost 5 bases and 3 bases respectively, with 13 bases between them. The CDR3 runs 14 residues. This CDR3 is CASSPAGAYYGYTF. The CDR3, as DNA: TGCGCCAGCAGTCCGGCGGGGGCCTACTATGGCTACACCTTC.

There are a few counts of this clone. The chain joins TRBV6-9 to TRBJ2-1; D may be TRBD1 (5 bases). Trimming removed 6 bases at V and 8 bases at J, with 8 bases between. The CDR3 totals 11 residues. The germline gives CDR1 MNHGY, CDR2 SVAAGI. Written as DNA, the CDR3 is TGTGCCAGCAGCTCAGGGTATGAGCAGTTCTTC. Encoded protein: CASSSGYEQFF.

The gene calls are TRBV11-2 and TRBJ1-6; 8 nucleotides line up with TRBD1. The CDR3 extends over 16 amino acids. Germline V gives CDR1 SGHAT, CDR2 FQNNGV. The ends lost 0 bases at V and 8 bases at J; junction bases unmatched: 6. CDR3 sequence reads: CASSLDEAGGHSPLHF. The CDR3 DNA reads TGTGCCAGCAGCTTAGATGAGGCAGGGGGCCATTCACCCCTCCACTTT.

The chain links TRBV18 to TRBJ1-4; TRBD1 aligns across 9 bases. Germline lookup yields CDR1 KGHSH and CDR2 LQKENI. The trim removed 6 bases at V and 7 bases at J, leaving 9 bases unmatched. CDR3 size: 15 residues. The CDR3 region is CASSPGQGRSEKLFF. The CDR3 coding sequence is TGTGCCAGCTCTCCGGGACAGGGTAGGAGTGAAAAACTGTTTTTT.

Only one count was recorded for this clone. This sequence joins TRBV6-4 and TRBJ2-1, with 9 bases matching TRBD2. The CDR3 spans 15 residues. Germline CDR1 MRHNA, CDR2 SNTAGT. The trim removed 6 bases at V and 8 bases at J, leaving 11 bases unmatched. The CDR3 nucleotides are TGTGCCAGCAGCCCGAATGGCGGGGGGGCCGATGAGCAGTTCTTC. As protein: CASSPNGGGADEQFF.

The chain links TRBV5-2 to TRBJ2-6; TRBD2, the D gene given by the table, was not confirmed from the DNA. TRBV5-2 is assigned pseudogene status. The CDR3 loop spans 18 amino acids. In DNA, the CDR3 is TGTGCCAGCAAGCGATATTGGAGTACACAAAGTCGGGCCAACGTCCTGACTTTC. Its protein product is CASKRYWSTQSRANVLTF.

This clone was seen more than once but under ten times. At one boundary the junction diverges from the germline segment, which might be a read error. The same CDR3 arises from other DNA sequences in this sample as well. The V call is TRBV5-1, the J call TRBJ1-6; D is possibly TRBD1 (5 bases). This CDR3 comprises 14 residues. CDR1 is SGHRS and CDR2 is YFSETQ in the germline V gene. CDR3 region: CASSLQGINSPLHF. The CDR3 DNA follows: TGCGCCAGCAGCTTGCAGGGTATAAATTCCCCCCTCCACTTT. Complete variable domain (other parts from reference TRBV5-1 and TRBJ1-6): KAGVTQTPRYLIKTRGQQVTLSCSPISGHRSVSWYQQTPGQGLQFLFEYFSETQRNKGNFPGRFSGRQFSNSRSEMNVSTLELGDSALYLCASSLQGINSPLHFGNGTRLTVT.

The V call is TRBV25-1, the J call TRBJ1-1, with TRBD1 identical over 8 bases. CDR3 size: 14 residues. V lost 3 bases and J lost 4; bases outside the gene matches: 4. Germline values: CDR1 MGHDK, CDR2 SYGVNS. CDR3 loop: CASSDFQGATEAFF. CDR3 nucleotide sequence: TGTGCCAGCAGTGATTTCCAGGGGGCCACTGAAGCTTTCTTT.